This T cell receptor (beta chain) was found in a study of blood T cell repertoires in COVID-19. On the study more broadly: Sites in the United States, Italy and Spain provided acute and convalescent COVID-19 samples. In each case, the material was cDNA or gDNA derived from T cells, B-cell-depleted T cells, or PBMCs.

Trimming at V came to 4 bases and at J to 6 bases, leaving 7 bases not matched to a gene. Looked up from germline, CDR1 is LGHDT and CDR2 is YNNKEL (reference sequence). The length of the CDR3 is 14 residues. Original handling: Amplification with reference gene primers provided the estimates of nucleated cell counts. Assay: immunoSEQ multiplex PCR; the TCRdb copy retains only in-frame clones and omits some. V, J and clone size are taken as reported in that table, and D and trimming were inferred from the DNA itself. The table has a few hundred thousand clones, roughly 89% seen once. The J gene is TRBJ1-2, the V gene TRBV3-1 (or the pseudogene TRBV3-2); 8 bases are a match to TRBD1. The material sequenced was peripheral blood. The sequence came from a woman aged 25 to 45 with active or convalescent COVID-19. The CDR3 bases are TGTGCCAGCAGCCCCTGGACAGGGAGGGATGGCTACACCTTC. Its protein is CASSPWTGRDGYTF.